Listed below are T cell receptor beta chains from one sample, sequenced in a study of blood T cell repertoires in COVID-19. Sequencing was performed with immunoSEQ multiplex PCR; in TCRdb, only in-frame clones are kept and a portion is missing. Among 25,000 to 35,000 clones listed, about 78% were seen once. Specimen: peripheral blood. The receptors come from an elderly man with acute or convalescent COVID-19. Each CDR3 is given with its conserved first and last residue. Fields, in order: J gene, clone size, V gene, D gene, CDR3 DNA, CDR3 protein. The D gene is left open where the match is weak. Not all rows give a size; the values are once, few, many and, for expanded clones, a class.

TRBJ1-1 - TRBV6-2/TRBV6-3 - TGTGCCAGCAGTTATAGTTTGACTGAAGCTTTCTTT CASSYSLTEAFF
TRBJ1-2 - TRBV7-8 TRBD1 TGTGCCAGCAGCCTGAGGGTCAACCGGGACAGGGAAACTAACACCTTC CASSLRVNRDRETNTF
TRBJ1-1 - TRBV11-2 - TGTGCCAGCAGCTTAGGTGTTGTTTCCGGAGGGACTGAAGCTTTCTTT CASSLGVVSGGTEAFF
TRBJ2-2 - TRBV7-2 TRBD1 TGTGCCAGCAGCTCTCGGACAGGGAGGACCGGGGAGCTGTTTTTT CASSSRTGRTGELFF
TRBJ2-5 - TRBV3-1/TRBV3-2 - TGTGCCAGCAGCCAAGAGGCGGGAAAAGAGACCCAGTACTTC CASSQEAGKETQYF
TRBJ2-7 - TRBV5-4 TRBD1 TGTGCCAGCAGCTTGGCCGGCGGACAGGGTGGTGTAGGGCAGTACTTC CASSLAGGQGGVGQYF
TRBJ1-3 - TRBV7-2 - TGTGCCAGCAGCTTAGACAGGTTCAAGAACACCATATATTTT CASSLDRFKNTIYF
TRBJ2-2 few TRBV5-1 TRBD1 TGCGCCAGCAGCTTGGGAGCAGGGGGAAACACCGGGGAGCTGTTTTTT CASSLGAGGNTGELFF
TRBJ2-5 - TRBV11-3 TRBD1 TGTGCCAGCCGACAGGGGATTTGGGAGACCCAGTACTTC CASRQGIWETQYF
TRBJ2-1 few TRBV7-9 - TGTGCCAGCAGCTTAGTGGTTAGGAGAGACAATGAGCAGTTCTTC CASSLVVRRDNEQFF
TRBJ1-6 - TRBV12-3/TRBV12-4 TRBD1 TGTGCCAGCAGTTCCAGGGGGAATTCACCCCTCCACTTT CASSSRGNSPLHF
TRBJ1-2 - TRBV13 - TGTGCCAGCAGCTTAGATAGCAACTCCAGAGGCTACACCTTC CASSLDSNSRGYTF
TRBJ2-3 - TRBV4-2 - TGTGCCAGCAGCCAAGATCGAGGGGGGGGGAGCACAGATACGCAGTATTTT CASSQDRGGGSTDTQYF
TRBJ1-6 - TRBV5-1 - TGCGCCAGCAGCTTGGCGGGGGGCGACGGTTCACCCCTCCACTTT CASSLAGGDGSPLHF
TRBJ2-3 - TRBV19 TRBD1 TGTGCCAGTACCCCGGACAGGGCCGCAGATACGCAGTATTTT CASTPDRAADTQYF
TRBJ1-6 - TRBV9 - TGTGCCAGCAGCGGGCAGGGGCTAGCTTCACCCCTCCACTTT CASSGQGLASPLHF
TRBJ2-1 - TRBV6-2/TRBV6-3 - TGTGCCAGCAACCCGGACTTTTCCTACAATGAGCAGTTCTTC CASNPDFSYNEQFF
TRBJ2-2 - TRBV13 - TGTGCCAGCAGCTTACAGGGCCTTCCCGGGGAGCTGTTTTTT CASSLQGLPGELFF
TRBJ2-7 few TRBV7-9 - TGTGCCAGCAGCCCGGTTACAGGGGAGGACGAGCAGTACTTC CASSPVTGEDEQYF
TRBJ2-5 few TRBV12-3/TRBV12-4 TRBD2 TGTGCCAGTGCCGGGACTAGCATGGAGACCCAGTACTTC CASAGTSMETQYF
TRBJ2-1 - TRBV5-1 TRBD2 TGCGCCAGCAGCCCCAGGGGGGGACTAGCGGTTAAGGGTGAGCAGTTCTTC CASSPRGGLAVKGEQFF
TRBJ2-1 - TRBV2 - TGTGCCAGCAGAACTAGTTGGTTCGACAATGAGCAGTTCTTC CASRTSWFDNEQFF
TRBJ1-6 once TRBV6-5 - TGTGCCAGCAGTTACGTAGGGGGTGTCCTCCACTTT CASSYVGGVLHF
TRBJ2-3 - TRBV13 TRBD2 TGTGCCAGCAGCTTGGGGATTGGACTAGCGGGTTTGGGCACAGATACGCAGTATTTT CASSLGIGLAGLGTDTQYF
TRBJ2-3 few TRBV11-2 - TGTGCCAGCAGCTTATCTAGTGATACGCAGTATTTT CASSLSSDTQYF
TRBJ1-1 - TRBV11-3 TRBD1 TGTGCCAGCAGCCCGGGACAGGGGCCGGGTACTGAAGCTTTCTTT CASSPGQGPGTEAFF
TRBJ1-4 - TRBV9 TRBD1 TGTGCCAGCAGCGTAAGGACAGGGAGTAATGAAAAACTGTTTTTT CASSVRTGSNEKLFF
TRBJ2-7 - TRBV29-1 - TGCAGCCTCCGGGACTCATCCTACGAGCAGTACTTC CSLRDSSYEQYF
TRBJ1-1 few TRBV7-2 - TGTGCCAGCAGCTTAGTTGAGGTTGCTTTCTTT CASSLVEVAFF
TRBJ1-1 - TRBV7-6 TRBD1 TGTGCCAGCAGCTTACCAGGGGGCACTGAAGCTTTCTTT CASSLPGGTEAFF
TRBJ2-1 - TRBV30 TRBD1 TGTGCCTGGAGGGGCCGGGACAGGGGGCATGAGCAGTTCTTC CAWRGRDRGHEQFF
TRBJ2-5 - TRBV5-1 TRBD2 TGCGCCAGCAGCCCCGGACTAGCGGGGGTCCAAGAGACCCAGTACTTC CASSPGLAGVQETQYF
TRBJ2-2 - TRBV27 TRBD2 TGTGCCAGCAGTATCCCGGGACTAGCGGGGGCCCAGCCCGGGGAGCTGTTTTTT CASSIPGLAGAQPGELFF
TRBJ1-5 - TRBV6-5 - TGTGCCAGCAGTTCGGGTTGGGGCAATCAGCCCCAGCATTTT CASSSGWGNQPQHF
TRBJ2-7 - TRBV9 TRBD1 TGTGCCAGCAGCCCCAGGGACAGGGGCAACGAGCAGTACTTC CASSPRDRGNEQYF
TRBJ1-5 once TRBV20-1 TRBD1 TGCAGTGCTAGTGCAACAGGGGGTAATCAGCCCCAGCATTTT CSASATGGNQPQHF
TRBJ2-2 - TRBV19 - TGTGCCAGTGGGGGGACAGCCACCGGGGAGCTGTTTTTT CASGGTATGELFF
TRBJ1-5 - TRBV2 TRBD1 TGTGCCAGCAGTCCCCGACAGGGGGATCAGCCCCAGCATTTT CASSPRQGDQPQHF
TRBJ2-1 - TRBV5-1 - TGCGCCAGCAGCTTGGGGACAGGAGGGCACAATGAGCAGTTCTTC CASSLGTGGHNEQFF
TRBJ2-2 once TRBV7-3 TRBD2 TGTGCCAGCAGCAACCAAGCGGGGGGCCCCGGGGAGCTGTTTTTT CASSNQAGGPGELFF
TRBJ2-5 - TRBV5-4 TRBD1 TGTGCCAGCAGCTGGACAGGGGCAGGGGAGACCCAGTACTTC CASSWTGAGETQYF
TRBJ1-6 - TRBV7-9 TRBD1 TGTGCCTCCCCCGAGGGACAGGGTGTTTCACCCCTCCACTTT CASPEGQGVSPLHF
TRBJ2-1 - TRBV5-1 TRBD2 TGCGCCAGCAGCGGGTGGACTAGCGGGACCTCCTTGAATGAGCAGTTCTTC CASSGWTSGTSLNEQFF
TRBJ2-2 - TRBV5-1 - TGCGCCAGCAGCCCCAGGGGGGCCGGGGAGCTGTTTTTT CASSPRGAGELFF
TRBJ1-1 - TRBV19 - TGTGCCAGTTCCCCAGAGGCATCGGTTAACACTGAAGCTTTCTTT CASSPEASVNTEAFF
TRBJ2-7 - TRBV11-2 TRBD1 TGTGCCAGCAGCCGGACAGGGGGCAAGTACGAGCAGTACTTC CASSRTGGKYEQYF